The 24 T cell receptor beta chains listed next were all sequenced from one sample in a study of T-cell memory formation after mild COVID-19. From the 5' RACE reads, TCRdb called clonotypes with MiXCR, one entry per CDR3 protein. The data show around 90,000 distinct CDR3 sequences, with 10% to 15% seen just once and about 26% held by the top ten. Sequencing input: PBMCs or a T cell subset sorted from them (not recorded which). Receptor source: an adult woman who had mild COVID-19 (a few samples of this study predate the infection). Cell type and time point are not known.

The V call is TRBV12-3 or TRBV12-4, the J call TRBJ1-2; 8 nucleotides line up with TRBD1. This CDR3 is 16 amino acids long. Trimming cost V 6 bases and J 3 bases; bases outside gene matches: 12. CDR3 nucleotides: TGTGCCAGCAGAGGGACAGGACACGGCCTTGACTATGGCTACACCTTC. Translating gives CASRGTGHGLDYGYTF.

The chain recombines TRBV7-9 with TRBJ2-5; D is uncertain. V dropped 1 base and J dropped 5 bases, with 8 bases sitting between them. The CDR3 length is 13 residues. Germline V gene data show CDR1 as SEHNR and CDR2 as FQNEAQ (reference sequence). Here the CDR3 reads CASSLVARETQYF. In DNA form, the CDR3 reads TGTGCCAGCAGCTTAGTTGCGAGGGAGACCCAGTACTTC.

At least ten counts were recorded for this clonotype. The chain links TRBV29-1 to TRBJ2-1; the D call may be TRBD1 or TRBD2 (5 bases each). From germline, CDR1 is SQVTM and CDR2 ANQGSEA. Trimming took off 7 bases at V and 13 bases at J, with 11 bases between the two ends. The CDR3 sequence is 9 residues long. The CDR3 protein is CSDQGDQFF. The CDR3 DNA reads as TGCAGCGACCAGGGAGATCAGTTCTTC.

This clonotype appeared a few times. In DNA, the CDR3 is TGCAGCGTTCCGTTCGGGAGGGGAGTAGACGAGCAGTACTTC. Translation: CSVPFGRGVDEQYF. The chain joins TRBV29-1 to TRBJ2-7; 8 bases map to TRBD2. Germline V gene sequence: CDR1 SQVTM, CDR2 ANQGSEA. The CDR3 has 14 amino acids. With V trimmed by 5 bases and J by 5 bases, 11 bases remained unmatched.

The chain joins TRBV12-3 or TRBV12-4 to TRBJ2-2; D gene ambiguous. The CDR3 totals 13 residues. V dropped 6 bases and J dropped 2 bases, with 7 bases sitting between them. The CDR3 loop reads CASSQINTGELFF. CDR3 bases: TGTGCCAGCAGCCAAATTAACACCGGGGAGCTGTTTTTT.

CDR3 sequence reads: CSVEGHNSYEQYF. In DNA, the CDR3 is TGCAGCGTTGAAGGACATAACTCCTACGAGCAGTACTTC. This chain uses TRBV29-1 with TRBJ2-7; no firm D call. Germline loops: CDR1 SQVTM, CDR2 ANQGSEA. The germline V and J ends were trimmed by 1 base and 0 bases, with 7 bases remaining between them. The CDR3 has 13 residues.

The chain has TRBV27 and TRBJ2-1, with 10 bases matching TRBD2. CDR3 length: 16 amino acids. Germline V lookup: CDR1 MNHEY, CDR2 SMNVEV (reference sequence). V gave up 4 bases and J gave up 7 bases; unmatched junction bases: 10. The CDR3 coding sequence is TGTGCCAGCAGTTCCTCCAGCGGGGGGGCCAAGAATGAGCAGTTCTTC. Translation: CASSSSSGGAKNEQFF.

The J gene is TRBJ2-3, the V gene TRBV9, with D hard to call. The germline gives CDR1 SGDLS, CDR2 YYNGEE. Deletions cut 0 bases from V and 0 bases from J, with 11 bases between. The CDR3 has 16 residues. As DNA, the CDR3 is TGTGCCAGCAGCGTAGTGTCCACAGAGAGCACAGATACGCAGTATTTT. Its protein is CASSVVSTESTDTQYF.

The chain joins TRBV19 to TRBJ2-7, with a weak D call TRBD2 (5 bases). CDR3 size: 15 residues. Looked up from germline, CDR1 is LNHDA and CDR2 is SQIVND (reference sequence). Trimming shortened V by 1 base and J by 5 bases, and 15 bases separated the two germline ends. The CDR3 nucleotides are TGTGCCAGTAGTATAGTCGGGGTCGAACGCGACGAGCAGTACTTC. Translated: CASSIVGVERDEQYF.

The chain joins TRBV27 to TRBJ1-4, with 7 bases fitting TRBD1. This CDR3 contains 14 residues. The V gene end was trimmed by 6 bases and the J gene end by 14 bases; junction bases not matched to a gene: 15. From germline, CDR1 is MNHEY and CDR2 SMNVEV (reference sequence). CDR3 sequence (DNA): TGTGCCAGCAGCTCGACAGGGCGCCTTGCGTGGCTGTTTTTT. This gives the protein CASSSTGRLAWLFF.

Only a few counts were recorded for this clonotype. V and J are TRBV9 and TRBJ2-7; 9 nucleotides align to TRBD1. CDR3 length equals 14 residues. The V segment lost 4 bases and the J segment 3 bases; nucleotides outside the gene matches: 5. Germline assignment: CDR1 SGDLS and CDR2 YYNGEE. The CDR3 DNA is TGTGCCAGCAGCCCCAAGGACAGGGGCTACGAGCAGTACTTC. Translated, it gives CASSPKDRGYEQYF.

This clonotype was found a few times. The chain has TRBV5-6 and TRBJ2-7; 8 bases fit TRBD2. Germline lookup yields CDR1 SGHDT and CDR2 YYEEEE. V lost 3 bases to trimming and J lost 2 bases; unmatched junction nucleotides: 7. CDR3 length: 15 residues. CDR3 in amino acids: CASSSLSGRTYEQYF. The CDR3 nucleotides read TGTGCCAGCAGCTCATTAAGCGGGAGAACCTACGAGCAGTACTTC.

The chain joins TRBV4-3 to TRBJ1-2, with D uncertain. V was trimmed by 1 base and J by 0 bases, leaving 9 bases between them. The length of the CDR3 is 15 residues. Germline lookup yields CDR1 LGHNA and CDR2 YSLEER. The CDR3 DNA follows: TGCGCCAGCAGCCAAGGTTCATCCTCTAACTATGGCTACACCTTC. Translated: CASSQGSSSNYGYTF.

This clonotype was observed a handful of times. V gene TRBV10-3 combines with J gene TRBJ2-7; TRBD1 matches 8 bases. CDR3 length: 15 amino acids. Per the germline V gene, CDR1 is ENHRY and CDR2 is SYGVKD. V trimming: 3 bases; J trimming: 4 bases; junction bases outside the gene matches: 8. The CDR3 DNA follows: TGTGCCATCAGTGACAATGGACAGGGAGGATACGAGCAGTACTTC. This translates into CAISDNGQGGYEQYF.

This clonotype was observed a few times. V and J are TRBV9 and TRBJ1-5; 8 nucleotides align to TRBD1. The V gene end was trimmed by 3 bases and the J gene end by 5 bases; junction bases not matched to a gene: 7. Germline V lookup: CDR1 SGDLS, CDR2 YYNGEE. The CDR3 contains 15 residues. As DNA, the CDR3 is TGTGCCAGCAGCGCATCAGGGACAGGTCATCAGCCCCAGCATTTT. Amino acids: CASSASGTGHQPQHF.

This clonotype was detected a few times. The chain uses TRBV11-3 and TRBJ2-7; the match to TRBD1 covers 9 bases. CDR1 and CDR2 from the germline V gene are SGHNT and YENEEA. This CDR3 is 16 amino acids long. With V trimmed by 2 bases and J by 5 bases, 10 bases remained unmatched. CDR3 DNA sequence: TGTGCCAGCAGCTTATTCGGCCCGGGACAGGGTGACGAGCAGTACTTC. It encodes CASSLFGPGQGDEQYF.

This CDR3 is CASSRDVFQETQYF. The CDR3 region has the DNA TGCGCCAGCAGCCGAGACGTGTTCCAAGAGACCCAGTACTTC. This sequence joins TRBV4-1 and TRBJ2-5; no firm D call. The CDR3 loop spans 14 amino acids. Germline lookup yields CDR1 MGHRA and CDR2 YSYEKL. V was trimmed by 4 bases and J by 1 base, leaving 10 bases between them.

The rearrangement uses TRBV7-9 and TRBJ2-7; TRBD2 matches at 13 bases. The CDR3 covers 14 residues. Germline-derived CDR1 and CDR2 are SEHNR and FQNEAQ (reference sequence). The V segment lost 6 bases and the J segment 4 bases; nucleotides outside the gene matches: 3. The CDR3 loop is CASRKTSGGYEQYF. The DNA for the CDR3 is TGTGCCAGCAGGAAGACTAGCGGGGGGTACGAGCAGTACTTC.

DNA for the CDR3: TGTGCCAGCAGTTACTCAGGGGGGCTTGACGAGCAGTACTTC. Protein product: CASSYSGGLDEQYF. The chain joins TRBV27 to TRBJ2-7; possible D gene TRBD1, 7 bases. The germline V gene has CDR1 MNHEY and CDR2 SMNVEV (reference sequence). The CDR3 extends over 14 amino acids. V lost 4 bases and J lost 5, with 15 bases in between.

This clonotype has at least ten counts. The CDR3 is CASRHSGTFEFF. The CDR3 nucleotides are TGTGCCAGCAGGCACAGCGGGACGTTCGAGTTTTTT. The chain recombines TRBV6-6 with TRBJ1-4; possibly TRBD1 for D (5 bases). Germline V gene sequence: CDR1 MNHNY, CDR2 SVGAGI (reference sequence). V lost 6 bases and J 16 bases, leaving 18 bases between the germline ends. The CDR3 spans 12 residues.

The chain recombines TRBV4-3 with TRBJ1-4; D unclear. V was clipped by 4 bases and J by 0 bases, with 9 bases between them. CDR1 and CDR2 (germline): LGHNA, YSLEER. The CDR3 consists of 15 residues. In nucleotides, the CDR3 is TGCGCCAGCAGCCTTTCGAGGGCAACTAATGAAAAACTGTTTTTT. It encodes CASSLSRATNEKLFF.

This clonotype has only a few counts. The J gene is TRBJ2-1, the V gene TRBV24-1, with TRBD1 as a possible D gene (6 bases). Germline CDR1 reads KGHDR; CDR2 reads SFDVKD. CDR3 size: 13 residues. V dropped 11 bases and J dropped 4 bases, with 14 bases sitting between them. This CDR3 is CAIRDTSYNEQFF. CDR3 bases: TGTGCCATCCGGGACACCTCGTACAATGAGCAGTTCTTC.

This clonotype was observed a few times. V gene TRBV12-3 or TRBV12-4 combines with J gene TRBJ2-7; 9 positions match TRBD1. The CDR3 contains 17 residues. Trimming cost V 3 bases and J 4 bases; bases outside gene matches: 13. CDR3 loop: CASSLRLPGTGMYEQYF. As DNA, the CDR3 is TGTGCCAGCAGTTTGAGGCTCCCCGGGACAGGGATGTACGAGCAGTACTTC.

This clonotype was picked up many times. The chain recombines TRBV7-9 with TRBJ2-1, with D possibly called TRBD1 or TRBD2 (5 bases each). This CDR3 region has 16 residues. Trimming took 5 bases from V and 8 from J, leaving 22 bases between them. The germline V gene has CDR1 SEHNR and CDR2 FQNEAQ (reference sequence). CDR3 nucleotides: TGTGCCAGCAGCCCGAAGGCTAGCCCTCAAGGGGATGAGCAGTTCTTC. This sequence encodes CASSPKASPQGDEQFF.